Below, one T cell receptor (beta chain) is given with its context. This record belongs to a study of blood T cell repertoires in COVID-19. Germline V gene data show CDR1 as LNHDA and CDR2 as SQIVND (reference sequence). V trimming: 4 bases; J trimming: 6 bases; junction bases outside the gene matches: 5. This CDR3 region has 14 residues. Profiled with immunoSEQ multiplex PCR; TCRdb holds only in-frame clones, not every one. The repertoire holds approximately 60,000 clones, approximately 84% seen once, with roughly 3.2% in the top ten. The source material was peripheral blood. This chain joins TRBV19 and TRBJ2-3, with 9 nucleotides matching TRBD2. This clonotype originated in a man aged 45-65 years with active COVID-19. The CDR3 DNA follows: TGTGCCAGTAGTACCCCAGCGGGGGGCGATACGCAGTATTTT. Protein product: CASSTPAGGDTQYF.